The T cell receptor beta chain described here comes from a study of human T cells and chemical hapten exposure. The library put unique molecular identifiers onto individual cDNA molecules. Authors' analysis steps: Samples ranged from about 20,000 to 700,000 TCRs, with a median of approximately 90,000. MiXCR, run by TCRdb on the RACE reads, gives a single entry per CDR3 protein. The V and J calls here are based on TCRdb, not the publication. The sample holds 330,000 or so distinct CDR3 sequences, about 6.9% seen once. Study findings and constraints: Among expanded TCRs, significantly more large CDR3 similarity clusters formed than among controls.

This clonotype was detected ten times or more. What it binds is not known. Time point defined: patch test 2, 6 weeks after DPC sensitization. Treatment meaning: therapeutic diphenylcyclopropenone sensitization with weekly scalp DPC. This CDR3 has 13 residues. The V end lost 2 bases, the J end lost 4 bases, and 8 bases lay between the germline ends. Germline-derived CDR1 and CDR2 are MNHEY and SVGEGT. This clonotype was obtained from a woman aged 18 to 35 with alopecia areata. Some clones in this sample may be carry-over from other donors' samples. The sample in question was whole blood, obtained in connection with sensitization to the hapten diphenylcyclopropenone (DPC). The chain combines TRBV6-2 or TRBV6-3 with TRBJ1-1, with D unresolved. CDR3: CASSYRPATEAFF. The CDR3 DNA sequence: TGTGCCAGCAGTTACCGCCCCGCCACTGAAGCTTTCTTT.